Below, 2 T cell receptor beta chains from the same sample are listed, as sequenced in a study of human T cells and chemical hapten exposure. As to time point: patch test 1, 2 weeks after DPC sensitization. Treatment noted: therapeutic diphenylcyclopropenone sensitization with weekly scalp DPC. TCRdb redid the calling of the RACE reads with MiXCR, one entry per CDR3 protein. In the table there are a few hundred thousand distinct CDR3 sequences, more than 4.5% of which are singletons. The material was whole blood, obtained in connection with sensitization to the hapten diphenylcyclopropenone (DPC). The receptor source for this set is a woman in her forties or fifties with alopecia areata. Some clones in this sample may be carry-over from other donors' samples.

This clonotype was seen a handful of times. The V gene is TRBV20-1, the J gene TRBJ2-3; D gene ambiguous. The length of the CDR3 is 12 residues. CDR1 DFQATT and CDR2 SNEGSKA come from the germline V gene (reference sequence). V lost 6 bases and J 5 bases, leaving 12 bases between the germline ends. Here the CDR3 reads CSAVSEIDTQYF. In nucleotides, the CDR3 is TGCAGTGCAGTTTCGGAGATAGATACGCAGTATTTT.

This chain joins TRBV28 and TRBJ1-5, with TRBD1 matching 9 bases. The CDR3 spans 16 residues. Germline-derived CDR1 and CDR2 are MDHEN and SYDVKM. Trimming cost V 3 bases and J 3 bases; bases outside gene matches: 6. For the CDR3, the DNA is TGTGCCAGCAGTTTTACGGGACAGGGCTACAATCAGCCCCAGCATTTT. It specifies CASSFTGQGYNQPQHF.